Listed here is a single T cell receptor (beta chain). The sample belongs to a study of shared clonotypes between healthy human individuals. CDR1 and CDR2 (germline): LNHDA, SQIVND (reference sequence). This CDR3 has 14 residues. The V end lost 7 bases, the J end lost 2 bases, and 13 bases lay between the germline ends. The assay was immunoSEQ multiplex PCR, and TCRdb's table has in-frame clones only and misses some. This sample has under 600,000 clones, with around 97% found just once. The V gene is TRBV19, the J gene TRBJ2-3; D might be TRBD2 (6 bases). The TCR sequence derives from a woman aged 30 to 39 in good health. Sequenced input: naive CD4+ T cells sorted from blood. Subset denoted: CD45RA+ positively selected. The CDR3 bases are TGTGCCAGTACCCCAGCGGGCTTCACAGATACGCAGTATTTT. Translating it yields CASTPAGFTDTQYF.